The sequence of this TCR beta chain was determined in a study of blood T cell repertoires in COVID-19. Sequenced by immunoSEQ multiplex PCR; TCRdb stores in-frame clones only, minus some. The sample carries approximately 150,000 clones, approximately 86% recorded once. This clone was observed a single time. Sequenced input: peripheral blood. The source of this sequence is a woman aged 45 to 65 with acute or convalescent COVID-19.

Here the CDR3 DNA reads TGTGCCACCAGTGACCTCGGGGAGCGGGGGTACACAGATACGCAGTATTTT. Translating it yields CATSDLGERGYTDTQYF. The rearrangement uses TRBV24-1 and TRBJ2-3; 8 nucleotides agree with TRBD2. The CDR3 runs 17 residues. J gave up 2 bases and V 4 bases, and 10 bases lay outside the gene matches. Germline V gene data show CDR1 as KGHDR and CDR2 as SFDVKD.